These 8 T cell receptor beta chains originate from one sample sequenced in a study of cytomegalovirus exposure and HLA in healthy donors. The protocol was immunoSEQ multiplex PCR, while the TCRdb copy is restricted to in-frame clones and leaves out a portion. The sample has approximately 280,000 clones, 70% to 90% seen once. The sample taken for sequencing was PBMCs. The receptors originated from a woman aged 18-29 years in good health and CMV-seronegative.

V is TRBV9 and J is TRBJ1-1; D possibly corresponds to TRBD1 (5 bases). Germline assignment: CDR1 SGDLS and CDR2 YYNGEE. This CDR3 comprises 14 residues. V lost 0 bases and J lost 3, with 9 bases in between. The CDR3 protein is CASSVAGSDTEAFF. The CDR3 DNA sequence: TGTGCCAGCAGCGTAGCAGGGTCGGACACTGAAGCTTTCTTT.

The chain recombines TRBV28 with TRBJ1-6, with 12 nucleotides matching TRBD1. V lost 6 bases, J lost 7 bases, and 4 bases stayed unmatched. CDR3 size: 15 residues. Germline CDR1 reads MDHEN; CDR2 reads SYDVKM. The CDR3 loop is CASRTGTGGNSPLHF. CDR3 bases: TGTGCCAGCAGAACAGGGACAGGGGGCAATTCACCCCTCCACTTT.

The chain recombines TRBV7-2 with TRBJ1-1, with D uncertain. Trimming took off 1 base at V and 6 bases at J, with 15 bases between the two ends. Germline V gives CDR1 SGHTA, CDR2 FQGNSA. The CDR3 is 15 residues long. In DNA, the CDR3 is TGTGCCAGCAGCTTAGTAGTTACAGCTAGCTCTGAAGCTTTCTTT. Amino acid sequence: CASSLVVTASSEAFF.

The V gene is TRBV29-1, the J gene TRBJ2-7; D is possibly TRBD1 (5 bases). Germline V lookup: CDR1 SQVTM, CDR2 ANQGSEA. V was clipped by 6 bases and J by 3 bases, with 12 bases between them. CDR3 size: 12 residues. CDR3 region: CSVGQGGYEQYF. The DNA of the CDR3 is TGCAGCGTAGGGCAGGGCGGCTACGAGCAGTACTTC.

The chain links TRBV7-9 to TRBJ2-1; 7 nucleotides line up with TRBD2. CDR3 length: 13 amino acids. Trimming at V came to 10 bases and at J to 4 bases, leaving 7 bases not matched to a gene. From germline, CDR1 is SEHNR and CDR2 FQNEAQ (reference sequence). DNA of the CDR3: TGTGCCACCTCCCGGGGGGTTTACAATGAGCAGTTCTTC. It codes for CATSRGVYNEQFF.

This clone was counted a few times. The V gene is TRBV7-6, the J gene TRBJ1-3; 7 positions agree with TRBD1. Germline CDR1 reads SGHVS; CDR2 reads FNYEAQ. Trimming removed 5 bases from V and 7 bases from J; junction bases left unmatched: 5. The length of the CDR3 is 13 residues. CDR3 region: CASSPGQSNTIYF. The CDR3 nucleotides read TGTGCCAGCAGCCCGGGACAGTCTAACACCATATATTTT.

The chain joins TRBV9 to TRBJ2-1; 7 nucleotides match TRBD2. Germline V gene data show CDR1 as SGDLS and CDR2 as YYNGEE. The CDR3 sequence is 14 residues long. The trim removed 4 bases at V and 9 bases at J, leaving 10 bases unmatched. In nucleotides, the CDR3 is TGTGCCAGCAGCCAGCTCGGGCGGGAGTCTGAGCAGTTCTTC. It codes for CASSQLGRESEQFF.

V is TRBV10-3 and J is TRBJ2-1; 7 nucleotides agree with TRBD2. Per the germline V gene, CDR1 is ENHRY and CDR2 is SYGVKD. CDR3 length: 17 amino acids. With V trimmed by 6 bases and J by 3 bases, 14 bases remained unmatched. The CDR3 loop is CAISPVGDERGYNEQFF. The DNA for the CDR3 is TGTGCCATCAGCCCTGTGGGGGACGAGCGGGGCTACAATGAGCAGTTCTTC.